This T cell receptor beta chain was sequenced for a study of HIV-infected patients and healthy controls (dated by TCRdb to between 2013 and 2015). Looking at the study overall: The study tested whether deep TCR repertoire sequencing of HIV patients' small blood samples could capture immune perturbation and reconstitution. The research as a whole found: Mean usage differed significantly between HIV-infected patients and controls for eight alpha and eight beta V genes. The study cohorts differed slightly in age and sex profile, but those differences did not account for the observed differences in diversity. Donor HLA types were not determined in the study. Pairing of alpha and beta chains was not determined in the samples. The apparent post-therapy recovery of the Gini index in HIV-infected patients was not reproduced in size-matched repertoire data. HIV-associated CDR3s exhibited a significant reduction in frequency during therapy, whereas CMV-associated CDR3s exhibited no significant change, although the majority increased in frequency. Differing numbers of distinct sequences in patients and controls hindered comparison, and size-matching assigned excessive weight to rare events in the HIV-infected data. Oligoclonality may be reflected in the significantly higher mean Gini indices of HIV-infected repertoires compared with controls. The use of whole blood limited sequencing depth and precluded separation of the dynamics of distinct T-cell subpopulations. By Jaccard index and by the count of highly shared sequences, healthy controls shared more CDR3s between individuals than HIV+ patients did. Compared with untreated HIV+ repertoires, healthy control repertoires had roughly threefold more distinct CDR3s and higher Shannon diversity. Alpha-chain CDR3s from MAIT cells occurred at high frequency in healthy controls but were severely depleted in HIV+ repertoires. Only sixteen HIV-infected individuals were processed, which the authors considered a major limit on how widely the findings apply.

Since whole blood was used without any cell fractionation, the repertoire reflected all peripheral T cells in unsorted form. Some ten uninfected healthy donors were sampled as controls, four of whom were sampled twice roughly 3 months apart. For RNA extraction, about 2.3 ml of peripheral blood was drawn into Tempus tubes. Residual genomic DNA was removed with the TURBO-DNase kit and globin mRNA was depleted with GLOBINclear. At the junction V is shortened by 5 bases and J by 1 base, with 12 bases in between. Based on the germline V gene, the CDR1 and CDR2 sequences are SGHTA and FQGNSA. From the cysteine through the phenylalanine, the CDR3 covers 15 amino acids. Only the CDR3 DNA is retained, 45 bases long and in frame from the first base. Reverse transcription of around 450 ng RNA was performed with SuperScript III using primers directed against the alpha and beta constant regions. Separate alpha and beta chain libraries were generated by chain-specific third strand synthesis with multiplexing indices. The protocol used a single primer pair to amplify all rearrangements within a chain, which avoided primer bias, and attached molecular barcodes to each cDNA molecule. The SP2 sequencing primer site and a random hexamer were carried on a 5' RACE adapter, to which purified cDNA was joined by T4 RNA Ligase 1. With slow temperature ramps used to favor optimal annealing, second strand synthesis was primed from the SP2 site with Phusion polymerase. The 12-nucleotide barcode on each molecule comprised two random hexamer sequences, both introduced before amplification and concatenated. A short first PCR added P5 and P7 adapter elements plus a second index, followed by an approximately 23-cycle amplification PCR with P5s and P7 primers. The libraries went through 27 PCR cycles in total, were quantified on a Qubit, were sized on a Bioanalyzer, and were diluted to about 4 nM. The normalized libraries were sequenced on an Illumina MiSeq using 2 x 250 paired-end kits. Into 10 ul Tris-Cl, the reverse transcription reactions were eluted following cleanup on MinElute columns. Adapter ligations were incubated for about 20 hours at 16 degrees C and subsequently purified with AMPure XP beads at a 1:1 ratio. From the authors' description of their analysis: Demultiplexed FASTQ files were processed with a modified Decombinator that output V, J, insert and barcode information. Sequences that shared a barcode but differed from the dominant sequence were discarded as errors, and original cDNA molecules were estimated by counting barcodes clustered at Levenshtein distance 3. For downstream analyses, the R packages ineq, vegan, igraph and RCytoscape were used, along with IMGT nomenclature and CDR3 definitions. The authors computed V gene usage over distinct sequences and counted each TCR a single time to avoid skew from clonal expansion. Unique CDR3 amino acid sequences within a donor were connected in similarity networks whenever two sequences differed by a single Levenshtein edit. Published HIV-specific CDR3s (around 83 alpha, 702 beta) and CMV-specific CDR3s (about 13 alpha, over 200 beta) were compiled and searched for in the repertoires. It was shown by random subsampling to size-matched repertoires that the decreased diversity of patients was not caused by their lower sequence numbers. Using fastp at Q25 and MiXCR, TCRdb reprocessed the public reads and kept productive beta chains. Here each entry gathers all rows of one CDR3 protein and keeps the most common genes and DNA. TCRdb assigned the V and J calls; the authors' analysis was not used. Recorded for this sample are more than 10,000 distinct CDR3 sequences; around 9.9% of them occurred a single time. The ten largest make up about 6% of the sample.

This clonotype was seen at least ten times. The antigen it recognizes is unknown. Per-base quality was not reported, and no clone a single base away is much larger than it. This clonotype was obtained from an adult in good health. Recombination connected TRBV7-2 to TRBJ2-1, with the D gene not clear enough to name. The sample consisted of blood. The DNA sequence is as follows: TGTGCCAGCAGCCCGGAAGCGAGTTCCTACAATGAGCAGTTCTTC. The resulting protein is CASSPEASSYNEQFF.